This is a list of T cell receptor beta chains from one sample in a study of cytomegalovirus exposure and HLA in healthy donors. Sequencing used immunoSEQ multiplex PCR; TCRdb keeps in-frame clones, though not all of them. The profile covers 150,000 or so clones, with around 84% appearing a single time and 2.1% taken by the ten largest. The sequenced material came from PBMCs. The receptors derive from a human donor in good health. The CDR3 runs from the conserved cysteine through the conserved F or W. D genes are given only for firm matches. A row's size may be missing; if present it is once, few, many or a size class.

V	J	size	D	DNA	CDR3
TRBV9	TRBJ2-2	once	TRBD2	TGTGCCAGCAGCGCCCTAGCGGGGAACACCGGGGAGCTGTTTTTT	CASSALAGNTGELFF
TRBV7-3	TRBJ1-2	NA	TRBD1	TGTGCCAGCAGCTCCCGTCTTCGCGGGACAGTCTATGGCTACACCTTC	CASSSRLRGTVYGYTF
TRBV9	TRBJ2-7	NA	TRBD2	TGTGCCAGCAGCGTAGCCGGGACTAGCGGCTACGAGCAGTACTTC	CASSVAGTSGYEQYF
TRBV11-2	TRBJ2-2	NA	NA	TGTGCCAGCAGCTTAGATCTGGCTTGGGGGGAGCTGTTTTTT	CASSLDLAWGELFF
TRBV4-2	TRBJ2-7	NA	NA	TGTGCCAGCAGCCCCCATAGACAATTACGACGGGAGATCACCTACGAGCAGTACTTC	CASSPHRQLRREITYEQYF
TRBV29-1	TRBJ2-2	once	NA	TGCAGCGTTTTCGGCGGCACCGGGGAGCTGTTTTTT	CSVFGGTGELFF
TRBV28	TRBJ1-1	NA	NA	TGTGCCAGCAGCATTCGTTCCGGGGGGAAGACTGAAGCTTTCTTT	CASSIRSGGKTEAFF
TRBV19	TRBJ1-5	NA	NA	TGTGCCAGTACCCAGAATCAGCCCCAGCATTTT	CASTQNQPQHF
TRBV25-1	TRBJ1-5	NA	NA	TGTGCCAGCAGTGAAAGGGGACAAGAGAATCAGCCCCAGCATTTT	CASSERGQENQPQHF
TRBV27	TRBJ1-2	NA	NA	TGTGCCAGCAGTTTCGGTGATTCCTATGGCTACACCTTC	CASSFGDSYGYTF
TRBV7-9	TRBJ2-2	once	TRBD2	TGTGCCAGCAGCAAGAAGGTAGCGGGGGCCACCGGGGAGCTGTTTTTT	CASSKKVAGATGELFF
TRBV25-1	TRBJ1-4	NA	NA	TGTGCCAGTTGGGAGGGTGAAAAACTGTTTTTT	CASWEGEKLFF
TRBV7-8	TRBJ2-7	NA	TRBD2	TGTGCCAGCAGCACCTCTAGCGGGAGTTTTCGCTACGAGCAGTACTTC	CASSTSSGSFRYEQYF
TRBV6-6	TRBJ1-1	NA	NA	TGTGCCAGCAGTTACTCGGCAGGAAACACTGAAGCTTTCTTT	CASSYSAGNTEAFF
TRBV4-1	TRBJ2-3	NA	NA	TGCGCCAGCAGCCAAGGAGGGAGTTTTGGCACAGATACGCAGTATTTT	CASSQGGSFGTDTQYF
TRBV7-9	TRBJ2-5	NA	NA	TGTGCCAGCAGCTTAGCTAGCCTTCAAGAGACCCAGTACTTC	CASSLASLQETQYF
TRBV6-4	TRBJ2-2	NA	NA	TGTGCCAGCGGAGCCGATAACACCGGGGAGCTGTTTTTT	CASGADNTGELFF
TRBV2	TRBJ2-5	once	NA	TGTGCCAGCAGTGAAGAAATTAGCGTCGGGGAGACCCAGTACTTC	CASSEEISVGETQYF
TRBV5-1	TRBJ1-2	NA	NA	TGCGCCAGCAGCTTGCTGGGGAGAGGCTACACCTTC	CASSLLGRGYTF
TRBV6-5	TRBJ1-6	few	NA	TGTGCCAGCAGACAGGGCGGGTTTAATTCACCCCTCCACTTT	CASRQGGFNSPLHF
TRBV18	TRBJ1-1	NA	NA	TGTGCCAGCTCCCCTGGACAGACCACTGAAGCTTTCTTT	CASSPGQTTEAFF
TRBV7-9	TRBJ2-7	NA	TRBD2	TGTGCCGTCGGGGAGGGCTTACGCTACGAGCAGTACTTC	CAVGEGLRYEQYF
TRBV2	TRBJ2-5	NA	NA	TGTGCCAGCAGTTTAAGGGGAGGAGAGACCCAGTACTTC	CASSLRGGETQYF
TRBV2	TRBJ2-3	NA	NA	TGTGCCAGCAGGGAGGGGGGGCCAAGCACAGATACGCAGTATTTT	CASREGGPSTDTQYF
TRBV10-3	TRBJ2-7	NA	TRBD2	TGTGCCATCATGGCTAGCGGGGGATACGAGCAGTACTTC	CAIMASGGYEQYF
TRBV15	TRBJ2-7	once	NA	TGTGCCACCAGCAGAGACCGGGAATCGCAGTACTTC	CATSRDRESQYF
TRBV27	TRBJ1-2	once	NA	TGTGCCAGCAGCCTAGCAGGGGCGCAGATCGGCTACACCTTC	CASSLAGAQIGYTF
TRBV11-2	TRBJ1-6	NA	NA	TGTGCCAGCAGCCTAATTTATCTGGTTGATTCACCCCTCCACTTT	CASSLIYLVDSPLHF
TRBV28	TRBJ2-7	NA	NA	TGTGCCAGCAGTTCGGAAGCGGGCCCTACCTACGAGCAGTACTTC	CASSSEAGPTYEQYF
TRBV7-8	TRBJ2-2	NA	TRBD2	TGTGCCAGCAGCCTAAGCGGGAAGAACACCGGGGAGCTGTTTTTT	CASSLSGKNTGELFF
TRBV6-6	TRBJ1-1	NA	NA	TGTGCCAGCAGTTACCCGGGGGGCACTGAAGCTTTCTTT	CASSYPGGTEAFF
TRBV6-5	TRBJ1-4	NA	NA	TGTGCCAGCAAGACAGTGAATGAAAAACTGTTTTTT	CASKTVNEKLFF
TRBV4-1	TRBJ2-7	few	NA	TGCGCCAGCAGCCCTACCACTTATTACGAGCAGTACTTC	CASSPTTYYEQYF
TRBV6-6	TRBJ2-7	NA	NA	TGTGCCAGCAGTAGCCAAGCTGAAGAGCAGTACTTC	CASSSQAEEQYF
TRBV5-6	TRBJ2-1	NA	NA	TGTGCCAGCAGCTCGGCGGAAGGGGGGGTCCGATACAATGAGCAGTTCTTC	CASSSAEGGVRYNEQFF
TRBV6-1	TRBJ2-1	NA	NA	TGTGCCAGCAGTGAATTTGGTGTTCGCGCCTACAATGAGCAGTTCTTC	CASSEFGVRAYNEQFF
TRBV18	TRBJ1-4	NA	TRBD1	TGTGCCAGCTCACCATCTTCCAGGGGGAACGAAAAACTGTTTTTT	CASSPSSRGNEKLFF
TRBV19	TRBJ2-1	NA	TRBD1	TGTGCCACCAGTAGTCTCTTCCAGGGGGTGGATAATGAGCAGTTCTTC	CATSSLFQGVDNEQFF
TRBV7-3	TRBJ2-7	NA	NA	TGTGCCAGCAGCTTAACGGGGCGGGAAGATTCCTGGGAGCAGTACTTC	CASSLTGREDSWEQYF
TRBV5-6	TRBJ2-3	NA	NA	TGTGCCAGCAGCTTGGCCGGGACTTTAGAAAGCACAGATACGCAGTATTTT	CASSLAGTLESTDTQYF
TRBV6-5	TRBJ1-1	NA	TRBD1	TGTGCCAGCAACCCCGGGACAGCGAACACTGAAGCTTTCTTT	CASNPGTANTEAFF
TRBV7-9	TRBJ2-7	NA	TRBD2	TGTGCCAGCAGCTCGGGGGGGCGGTACGAGCAGTACTTC	CASSSGGRYEQYF
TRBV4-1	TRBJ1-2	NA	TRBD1	TGCGCCAGCAGCCAAGTGGGACAGGAGAACTATGGCTACACCTTC	CASSQVGQENYGYTF
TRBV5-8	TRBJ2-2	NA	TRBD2	TGTGCCAGCAGCTGGACTAGCGACTTGACCGGGGAGCTGTTTTTT	CASSWTSDLTGELFF
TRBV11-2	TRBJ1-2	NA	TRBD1	TGTGCCAGCAGCTCGGACAGGGGCGACGGCTACACCTTC	CASSSDRGDGYTF
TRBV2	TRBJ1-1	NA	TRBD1	TGTGCCAGCAGAGGGACAGGCAACACTGAAGCTTTCTTT	CASRGTGNTEAFF
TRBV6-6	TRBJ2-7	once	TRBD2	TGTGCCAGCAGCCACGCGGGAGTCCAGTACTTC	CASSHAGVQYF
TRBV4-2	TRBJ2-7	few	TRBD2	TGTGCCAGCAGCCAAGCGGGGGGGGTCTACGAGCAGTACTTC	CASSQAGGVYEQYF
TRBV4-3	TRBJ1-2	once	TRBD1	TGCGCCAGCAGCTTAGGGGGCGAGACCTATGGCTACACCTTC	CASSLGGETYGYTF
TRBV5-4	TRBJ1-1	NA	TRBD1	TGTGCCAGCAACCCGGGGGACAGGGGCGGTGGGAACACTGAAGCTTTCTTT	CASNPGDRGGGNTEAFF
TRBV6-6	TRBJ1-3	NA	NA	TGTGCCAGCAGTTACGGGGGGGGAGGAAACACCATATATTTT	CASSYGGGGNTIYF
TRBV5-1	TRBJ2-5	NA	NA	TGCGCCAGCAGCCGGACAACGGGGGGCTTGGAGACCCAGTACTTC	CASSRTTGGLETQYF
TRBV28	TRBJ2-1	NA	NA	TGTGCCAGCAGTCGTGGGAGCGATAATGAGCAGTTCTTC	CASSRGSDNEQFF
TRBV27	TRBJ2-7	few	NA	TGTGCCAGCAGTGGCAACAGGCCCTCCTACGAGCAGTACTTC	CASSGNRPSYEQYF